Below, 30 T cell receptor beta chains from the same sample are listed, as sequenced in a study of blood T cells in healthy people across ages. The authors ran a second PCR of about 7 to 12 cycles using a sample-barcoded 5' primer and a J-beta primer mix. TCRdb independently ran MiXCR on the 5' RACE reads; one entry per CDR3 protein. In the table there are about 760,000 distinct CDR3 sequences, 25% of which are singletons. These data also formed part of another study, on T cells of mothers and their children.

Sample: blood. The receptors stem from a boy younger than 18 in good health.

The gene calls are TRBV7-6 and TRBJ1-3; weak D call: TRBD1 (5 bases). CDR3 length equals 16 residues. Germline V lookup: CDR1 SGHVS, CDR2 FNYEAQ. Trimming pared 1 base from V and 0 bases from J, leaving 10 bases between. The CDR3 coding sequence is TGTGCCAGCAGCTTAGGGACACTCATCTCTGGAAACACCATATATTTT. Encoded protein: CASSLGTLISGNTIYF.

This clonotype was recorded a few times. This sequence joins TRBV11-1 and TRBJ2-7, with 10 bases identical to TRBD2. Germline CDR1 reads SGHAT; CDR2 reads FQDESV (reference sequence). Germline trimming cut 2 bases from V and 6 bases from J; bases unmatched to any gene: 7. The CDR3 loop spans 15 amino acids. In DNA, the CDR3 is TGTGCCAGCAGCTTACAACTAGCGGGGAAGGGCGAGCAGTACTTC. This sequence encodes CASSLQLAGKGEQYF.

The V call is TRBV20-1, the J call TRBJ2-7, with 8 nucleotides matching TRBD1. The CDR3 length is 15 residues. V was pared by 2 bases and J by 4 bases, with 10 bases of the junction left unmatched. Germline-derived CDR1 and CDR2 are DFQATT and SNEGSKA (reference sequence). In nucleotides, the CDR3 is TGCAGTGCTAGACCACAGGGGGAGGTTGGTTACGAGCAGTACTTC. It encodes CSARPQGEVGYEQYF.

This chain joins TRBV10-3 and TRBJ1-4; 7 bases are shared with TRBD1. The CDR3 is 14 residues long. Germline lookup yields CDR1 ENHRY and CDR2 SYGVKD. Losses at the gene ends were 6 bases for V and 6 bases for J; bases not matched to a gene: 7. The CDR3 bases are TGTGCCATCAGAGAGGGACAGCCCCATGAAAAACTGTTTTTT. Amino acid sequence: CAIREGQPHEKLFF.

This clonotype has more than one count but fewer than ten. This chain links TRBV7-6 with TRBJ1-1; TRBD1 aligns across 7 bases. Germline V gene sequence: CDR1 SGHVS, CDR2 FNYEAQ. The junction had 11 bases not matched to a gene; V was cut back by 6 bases and J by 1 base. The CDR3 length is 16 residues. The CDR3 loop is CASSSDRDGWNTEAFF. In DNA, the CDR3 is TGTGCCAGCAGTAGTGACAGGGATGGGTGGAACACTGAAGCTTTCTTT.

This clonotype was observed a handful of times. This chain connects TRBV29-1 to TRBJ1-1, with D uncertain. The CDR3 has 11 residues. Per germline, CDR1 SQVTM and CDR2 ANQGSEA. V was clipped by 8 bases and J by 4 bases, with 11 bases between them. The CDR3 here is CSLQEGTEAFF. DNA of the CDR3: TGCAGCCTACAAGAGGGCACTGAAGCTTTCTTT. Drawing the rest from reference TRBV29-1 and TRBJ1-1, the complete variable domain is SAVISQKPSRDICQRGTSLTIQCQVDSQVTMMFWYRQQPGQSLTLIATANQGSEATYESGFVIDKFPISRPNLTFSTLTVSNMSPEDSSIYLCSLQEGTEAFFGQGTRLTVV.

CDR3 bases: TGTGCCAGCAGCGATAGTAGGTCCCACAATGAGCAGTTCTTC. It translates to CASSDSRSHNEQFF. The rearrangement joins TRBV13 to TRBJ2-1; D unclear. V gave up 5 bases and J gave up 5 bases, with 13 bases separating them. Germline V lookup: CDR1 PRHDT, CDR2 FYEKMQ (reference sequence). This CDR3 is built from 14 residues.

The V call is TRBV20-1, the J call TRBJ2-5; 8 nucleotides line up with TRBD2. The J call may be faulty, since TRBJ2-1 better matches the DNA end. Germline V lookup: CDR1 DFQATT, CDR2 SNEGSKA (reference sequence). This CDR3 spans 14 amino acids. The CDR3 DNA reads TGCAGTGCTAGATTACTAGCGGCCAACACTGAGCAGTTCTTC. Its protein is CSARLLAANTEQFF.

This clonotype was detected many times. The chain joins TRBV6-1 to TRBJ2-2; D possibly corresponds to TRBD2 (6 bases). The CDR3 contains 14 residues. The V end lost 1 base, the J end lost 3 bases, and 6 bases lay between the germline ends. From germline, CDR1 is MNHNS and CDR2 SASEGT. CDR3 coding DNA: TGTGCCAGCAGTGAAGGACTAGACACCGGGGAGCTGTTTTTT. Protein sequence: CASSEGLDTGELFF.

A few counts support this clonotype. The V gene is TRBV6-6, the J gene TRBJ1-4; D is unclear. The germline V and J ends were trimmed by 0 bases and 5 bases, with 1 base remaining between them. Germline V gives CDR1 MNHNY, CDR2 SVGAGI (reference sequence). The CDR3 contains 12 residues. In nucleotides, the CDR3 is TGTGCCAGCAGTTACTCCAATGAAAAACTGTTTTTT. Translating gives CASSYSNEKLFF.

The chain combines TRBV9 with TRBJ2-5; 7 positions match TRBD1. In germline, CDR1 is SGDLS, CDR2 YYNGEE. J was trimmed by 5 bases and V by 3 bases; bases with no gene match: 10. CDR3 size: 15 residues. The DNA of the CDR3 is TGTGCCAGCAGCGACCAGCGAACAGGGGATGAGACCCAGTACTTC. It encodes CASSDQRTGDETQYF.

This clonotype occurred a few times. The chain is built from TRBV14 and TRBJ1-6, with D unresolved. Trimming stripped 1 base from V and 9 bases from J, with 7 bases between. There are 13 residues in the CDR3. Germline assignment: CDR1 SGHDN and CDR2 FVKESK. CDR3 protein: CASSQGIFSPLHF. CDR3 sequence (DNA): TGTGCCAGCAGCCAAGGAATTTTTTCACCCCTCCACTTT.

This clonotype has more than one count but fewer than ten. This rearrangement joins TRBV11-2 to TRBJ1-6; 9 bases fit TRBD1. The CDR3 loop spans 15 amino acids. CDR1 is SGHAT and CDR2 is FQNNGV in the germline V gene. With V trimmed by 5 bases and J by 5 bases, 4 bases remained unmatched. The CDR3: CASSAGQGHNSPLHF. The CDR3 DNA follows: TGTGCCAGCAGCGCCGGACAGGGGCATAATTCACCCCTCCACTTT.

This clonotype showed up just a few times. The chain recombines TRBV20-1 with TRBJ2-1, with D possibly being TRBD1 or TRBD2 (5 bases each). The J call is in doubt because the DNA end fits TRBJ2-5 better. The germline V gene encodes CDR1 DFQATT and CDR2 SNEGSKA (reference sequence). The CDR3 spans 16 residues. The CDR3 reads CSAQEDQGPILETQYF. The CDR3 DNA reads TGCAGTGCTCAGGAGGACCAGGGACCCATTCTGGAGACCCAGTACTTC.

This clonotype was detected once. V usage is TRBV7-2 and J usage is TRBJ2-4; D is unclear. Germline loops: CDR1 SGHTA, CDR2 FQGNSA. The CDR3 contains 16 residues. Between the trimmed V and J ends, which lost 5 bases and 0 bases, there was a span of 14 bases. The CDR3 is CASSPTVGLAKNIQYF. The CDR3 region has the DNA TGTGCCAGCAGCCCTACCGTGGGTTTAGCCAAAAACATTCAGTACTTC.

CDR3 sequence reads: CASSPWGTATDTQYF. The CDR3 region has the DNA TGTGCCAGCAGCCCGTGGGGGACGGCCACAGATACGCAGTATTTT. The rearrangement joins TRBV7-3 to TRBJ2-3; D is possibly TRBD1 or TRBD2 (5 bases each). CDR3 size: 15 residues. Germline CDR1 is SGHTA and CDR2 is FQGTGA. The V end was cut by 5 bases, the J end by 2 bases, with 14 bases between.

The rearrangement uses TRBV27 and TRBJ2-3; TRBD1 matches 7 bases. Per the germline V gene, CDR1 is MNHEY and CDR2 is SMNVEV (reference sequence). The CDR3 spans 14 residues. The J segment lost 3 bases and the V segment lost 6 bases, leaving 6 bases of the junction unmatched. The CDR3 region has the DNA TGTGCCAGCAGAAAGACAGGGAAGACAGATACGCAGTATTTT. This encodes CASRKTGKTDTQYF.

CDR3 DNA sequence: TGTGCCAGCAGCCCTCAGGGTATAGGTTACGAGCAGTACTTC. It specifies CASSPQGIGYEQYF. This chain uses TRBV28 with TRBJ2-7; possible D gene TRBD1, 5 bases. Trimming removed 6 bases from V and 4 bases from J, with 16 bases in between. There are 14 residues in the CDR3. Germline-derived CDR1 and CDR2 are MDHEN and SYDVKM.

The rearrangement joins TRBV29-1 to TRBJ1-2; D is unclear. V shed 7 bases and J shed 7 bases, with 19 bases lying between them. Germline V lookup: CDR1 SQVTM, CDR2 ANQGSEA. This CDR3 contains 13 residues. The CDR3 reads CSALPLQGGGYTF. The CDR3 nucleotides read TGCAGCGCACTTCCACTACAAGGCGGTGGCTACACCTTC.

This clonotype was detected only a few times. The V call is TRBV11-2, the J call TRBJ2-3, with 12 bases aligning to TRBD2. The V gene end was trimmed by 5 bases and the J gene end by 5 bases; junction bases not matched to a gene: 8. The CDR3 runs 16 residues. Germline assignment: CDR1 SGHAT and CDR2 FQNNGV. DNA of the CDR3: TGTGCCAGCAGCGAAAGGACTAGCGGGGTTGTAGATACGCAGTATTTT. It is translated as CASSERTSGVVDTQYF. Together with reference TRBV11-2 and TRBJ2-3, the CDR3 gives the full variable domain: EAGVAQSPRYKIIEKRQSVAFWCNPISGHATLYWYQQILGQGPKLLIQFQNNGVVDDSQLPKDRFSAERLKGVDSTLKIQPAKLEDSAVYLCASSERTSGVVDTQYFGPGTRLTVL.

The chain is built from TRBV12-3 or TRBV12-4 and TRBJ2-5, with TRBD1 matching over 10 bases. CDR3 length equals 15 residues. Trimming cost V 7 bases and J 5 bases; bases outside gene matches: 10. CDR3 sequence reads: CASIQDRGRLETQYF. The CDR3 bases are TGTGCCAGCATCCAAGACAGGGGGCGCCTGGAGACCCAGTACTTC.

This clonotype was detected a few times. This chain uses TRBV27 with TRBJ1-1; a possible D gene is TRBD1 (5 bases). CDR3 length: 15 amino acids. Per germline, CDR1 MNHEY and CDR2 SMNVEV (reference sequence). Trimming shortened V by 5 bases and J by 3 bases, and 16 bases separated the two germline ends. The CDR3: CASSPPRTCDTEAFF. The CDR3 bases are TGTGCCAGCAGTCCCCCCCGGACATGCGACACTGAAGCTTTCTTT.

This clonotype appeared a few times. The chain combines TRBV6-1 with TRBJ2-3; 11 positions match TRBD1. CDR3 length: 16 residues. The V and J ends lost 4 bases and 2 bases, in that order; junction bases with no gene match: 5. Germline V lookup: CDR1 MNHNS, CDR2 SASEGT. CDR3 residues: CASSAGTGGYTDTQYF. CDR3 sequence (DNA): TGTGCCAGCAGTGCCGGGACAGGGGGTTACACAGATACGCAGTATTTT.

This clonotype turned up a few times. The V gene is TRBV3-1, the J gene TRBJ2-5; TRBD1 aligns across 8 bases. This CDR3 has 15 amino acids. Germline assignment: CDR1 LGHDT and CDR2 YNNKEL (reference sequence). V gave up 0 bases and J gave up 6 bases; unmatched junction bases: 6. In DNA form, the CDR3 reads TGTGCCAGCAGCCAAGAGTCAGGGGGCGAGAAGACCCAGTACTTC. This codes for CASSQESGGEKTQYF.

This clonotype was counted a few times. The rearrangement uses TRBV7-2 and TRBJ2-5; 8 bases line up with TRBD2. Matching the DNA end better, TRBJ2-1 makes the J call doubtful. Germline CDR1 is SGHTA and CDR2 is FQGNSA. This CDR3 is 13 amino acids long. CDR3 in amino acids: CASRRGGSDEQFF. As DNA, the CDR3 is TGTGCCAGCCGGCGCGGGGGGAGCGATGAGCAGTTCTTC.

The rearrangement links TRBV20-1 to TRBJ2-1, with a possible D match to TRBD2 (7 bases). Germline CDR1 is DFQATT and CDR2 is SNEGSKA (reference sequence). CDR3 length: 15 residues. V lost 1 base and J 2 bases, leaving 12 bases between the germline ends. CDR3 residues: CSARGSGGAYNEQFF. The CDR3 bases are TGCAGTGCTAGAGGGTCGGGGGGCGCCTACAATGAGCAGTTCTTC.

The J gene is TRBJ2-5, the V gene TRBV20-1, with D unclear. In germline, CDR1 is DFQATT, CDR2 SNEGSKA (reference sequence). Trimming removed 6 bases at V and 2 bases at J, with 19 bases between. The CDR3 extends over 15 amino acids. CDR3 region: CSAYGIDSLQETQYF. The CDR3 region has the DNA TGCAGTGCCTACGGTATCGACTCCTTGCAAGAGACCCAGTACTTC.

The chain employs TRBV24-1 and TRBJ2-3, with D possibly TRBD2 on 5 matching bases. Between the trimmed V and J ends, which lost 2 bases and 2 bases, there was a span of 10 bases. The CDR3 runs 15 residues. From germline, CDR1 is KGHDR and CDR2 SFDVKD. CDR3 DNA: TGTGCCACCAGTGATTCGACTACCAACACAGATACGCAGTATTTT. Translated: CATSDSTTNTDTQYF.

This clonotype has more than one count but fewer than ten. The gene calls are TRBV29-1 and TRBJ1-4; unclear D gene. Germline CDR1 reads SQVTM; CDR2 reads ANQGSEA. This CDR3 is built from 13 residues. The V and J ends lost 6 bases and 3 bases respectively, with 11 bases between them. The CDR3, as DNA: TGCAGCGTCCGAGGAGTGGCTAATGAAAAACTGTTTTTT. Its protein is CSVRGVANEKLFF.

This clonotype has a handful of counts. The chain has TRBV7-2 and TRBJ1-3; perhaps TRBD1 as D (5 bases). The length of the CDR3 is 13 residues. CDR1 is SGHTA, CDR2 FQGNSA, per germline. Trimming pared 4 bases from V and 3 bases from J, leaving 7 bases between. The CDR3 DNA sequence: TGTGCCAGCAGCTGGGACGGTGGAAACACCATATATTTT. This encodes CASSWDGGNTIYF. Supplemented by reference TRBV7-2 and TRBJ1-3, the full variable domain reads GAGVSQSPSNKVTEKGKDVELRCDPISGHTALYWYRQSLGQGLEFLIYFQGNSAPDKSGLPSDRFSAERTGGSVSTLTIQRTQQEDSAVYLCASSWDGGNTIYFGEGSWLTVV.